This T cell receptor (beta chain) was sequenced for a study of Tregs in tolerant kidney transplant recipients. The study, taken as a whole, reports: Few patients were studied, so findings need validation in larger groups. Activated donor B cell expansion appeared to reveal the most relevant donor-specific TCRbeta repertoire. Changing PCR primers prevented nucleotide comparison between some patients' samples.

Here immunoSEQ multiplex PCR was the method, and the copy in TCRdb shows in-frame clones only, minus some. The sample contains 60,000 to 65,000 clones, under 98% of which appear only once. Thawed PBMCs were FACS-sorted into unstimulated CD4+CD25+CD127- regulatory T cells, CD4+CD25- non-regulatory cells, CD4 and CD8 cells. Germline loops: CDR1 ENHRY, CDR2 SYGVKD. Losses at the gene ends were 3 bases for V and 4 bases for J; bases not matched to a gene: 7. The CDR3 spans 16 residues. For this clone: Its antigen is unknown.

The chain recombines TRBV10-3 with TRBJ2-1; 9 bases match TRBD2. The sequence derives from a human donor who received a combined kidney and bone marrow transplant. The sequences come from Tregs from blood, collected before the transplant. The CDR3 protein is CAISDLREGGYNEQFF. In DNA form, the CDR3 reads TGTGCCATCAGTGACTTGCGGGAGGGGGGTTACAATGAGCAGTTCTTC.